What follows describes a single T cell receptor beta chain. Its antigen is not identified. Splitting the CD4+ cells yielded a CD45RA+ naive subset and a CD45RA-negative memory subset. This specimen comes from a study of shared clonotypes between healthy human individuals. Study-wide findings and caveats: Inspection by rarefaction showed sorted-subset sequencing to be incomplete despite large depth.

Germline V gene lookup returns CDR1 MNHEY and CDR2 SMNVEV (reference sequence). The CDR3 extends over 19 amino acids. The V gene end was trimmed by 3 bases and the J gene end by 3 bases; junction bases not matched to a gene: 17. At deep level, the assay was performed. Using immunoSEQ multiplex PCR, the repertoire was profiled, and TCRdb retains in-frame clones only, with some absent. The table has millions of clones, 90% to 95% seen once. The clonotype was recovered from a man younger than 35 in good health. Some clones in this sample may be carry-over from other donors' samples. V gene TRBV27 combines with J gene TRBJ1-1; the match to TRBD1 covers 9 bases. The sequencing sample was made of naive CD4+ T cells from PBMCs. Subset reported: CD45RA+ positively selected. Here the CDR3 reads CASSFRPGGTGRKDTEAFF. DNA of the CDR3: TGTGCCAGCAGTTTTAGGCCGGGTGGGACAGGGAGAAAGGACACTGAAGCTTTCTTT.